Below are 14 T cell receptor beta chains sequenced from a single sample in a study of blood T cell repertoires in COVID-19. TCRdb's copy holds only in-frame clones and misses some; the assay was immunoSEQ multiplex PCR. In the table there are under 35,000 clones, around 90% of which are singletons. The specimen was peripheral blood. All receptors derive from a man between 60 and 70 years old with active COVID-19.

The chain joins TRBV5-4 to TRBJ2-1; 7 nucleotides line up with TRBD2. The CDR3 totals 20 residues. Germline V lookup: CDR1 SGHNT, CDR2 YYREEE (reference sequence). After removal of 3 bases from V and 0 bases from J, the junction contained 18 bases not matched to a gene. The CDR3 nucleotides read TGTGCCAGCAGCTCGACGGGGGTCAGGACTAGGCGGAGCTCCTACAATGAGCAGTTCTTC. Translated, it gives CASSSTGVRTRRSSYNEQFF.

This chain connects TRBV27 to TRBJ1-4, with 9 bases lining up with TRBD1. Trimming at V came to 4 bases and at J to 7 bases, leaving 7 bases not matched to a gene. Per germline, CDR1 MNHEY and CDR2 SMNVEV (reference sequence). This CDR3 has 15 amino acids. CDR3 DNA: TGTGCCAGCAGTTGGGGAACAGGGGGCCGTGAAAAACTGTTTTTT. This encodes CASSWGTGGREKLFF. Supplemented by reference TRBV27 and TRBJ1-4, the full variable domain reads EAQVTQNPRYLITVTGKKLTVTCSQNMNHEYMSWYRQDPGLGLRQIYYSMNVEVTDKGDVPEGYKVSRKEKRNFPLILESPSPNQTSLYFCASSWGTGGREKLFFGSGTQLSVL.

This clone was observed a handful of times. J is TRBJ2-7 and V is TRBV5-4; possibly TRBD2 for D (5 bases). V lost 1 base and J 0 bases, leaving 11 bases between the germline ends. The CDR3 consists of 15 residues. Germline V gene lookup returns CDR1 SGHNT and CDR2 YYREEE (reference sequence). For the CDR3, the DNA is TGTGCCAGCAGCTTGACGGGGTATCACTCCTACGAGCAGTACTTC. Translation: CASSLTGYHSYEQYF. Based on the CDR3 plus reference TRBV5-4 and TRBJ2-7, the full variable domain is ETGVTQSPTHLIKTRGQQVTLRCSSQSGHNTVSWYQQALGQGPQFIFQYYREEENGRGNFPPRFSGLQFPNYSSELNVNALELDDSALYLCASSLTGYHSYEQYFGPGTRLTVT.

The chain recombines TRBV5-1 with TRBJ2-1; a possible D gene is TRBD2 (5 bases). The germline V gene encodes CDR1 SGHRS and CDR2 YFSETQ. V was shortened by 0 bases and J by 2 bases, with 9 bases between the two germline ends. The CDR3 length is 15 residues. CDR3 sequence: CASSLGPGTYNEQFF. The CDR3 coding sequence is TGCGCCAGCAGCTTGGGCCCGGGGACCTACAATGAGCAGTTCTTC.

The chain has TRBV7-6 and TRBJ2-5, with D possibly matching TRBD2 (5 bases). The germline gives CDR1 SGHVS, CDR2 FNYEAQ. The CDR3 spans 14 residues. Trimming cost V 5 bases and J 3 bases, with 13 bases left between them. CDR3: CASSPRTREETQYF. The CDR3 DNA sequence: TGTGCCAGCAGCCCTAGGACGCGGGAAGAGACCCAGTACTTC.

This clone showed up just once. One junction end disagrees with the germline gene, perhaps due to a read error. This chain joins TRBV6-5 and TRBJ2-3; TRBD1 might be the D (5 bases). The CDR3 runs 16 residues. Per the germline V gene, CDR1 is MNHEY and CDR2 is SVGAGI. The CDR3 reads CASSYSIGAGAPLPSF. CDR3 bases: TGTGCCAGCAGTTACTCGATAGGGGCTGGCGCTCCTCTCCCCAGTTTT.

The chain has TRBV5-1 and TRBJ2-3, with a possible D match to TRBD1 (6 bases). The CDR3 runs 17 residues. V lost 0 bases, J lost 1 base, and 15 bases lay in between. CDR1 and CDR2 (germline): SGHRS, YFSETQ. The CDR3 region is CASSLAGAQGRTDTQYF. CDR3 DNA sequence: TGCGCCAGCAGCTTGGCCGGGGCTCAGGGGCGCACAGATACGCAGTATTTT. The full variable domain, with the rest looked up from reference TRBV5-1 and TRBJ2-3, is KAGVTQTPRYLIKTRGQQVTLSCSPISGHRSVSWYQQTPGQGLQFLFEYFSETQRNKGNFPGRFSGRQFSNSRSEMNVSTLELGDSALYLCASSLAGAQGRTDTQYFGPGTRLTVL.

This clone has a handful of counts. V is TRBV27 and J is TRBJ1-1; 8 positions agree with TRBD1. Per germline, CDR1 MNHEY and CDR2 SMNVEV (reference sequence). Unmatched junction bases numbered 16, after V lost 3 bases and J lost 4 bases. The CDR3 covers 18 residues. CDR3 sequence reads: CASSLDRDGLKRSTEAFF. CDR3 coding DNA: TGTGCCAGCAGTTTGGACAGGGATGGGCTTAAGCGGAGCACTGAAGCTTTCTTT.

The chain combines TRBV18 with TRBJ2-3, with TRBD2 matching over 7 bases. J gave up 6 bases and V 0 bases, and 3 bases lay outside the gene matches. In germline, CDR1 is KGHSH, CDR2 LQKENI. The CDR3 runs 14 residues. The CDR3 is CASSPPVGGDTQYF. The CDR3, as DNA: TGTGCCAGCTCACCACCGGTGGGAGGGGATACGCAGTATTTT.

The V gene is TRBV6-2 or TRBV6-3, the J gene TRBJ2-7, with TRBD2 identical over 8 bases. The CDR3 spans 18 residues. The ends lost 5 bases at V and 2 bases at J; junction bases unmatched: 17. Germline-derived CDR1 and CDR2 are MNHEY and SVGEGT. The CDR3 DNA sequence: TGTGCCAGCAGTCCCGGAGGGAGTTCTAGCGGGCGAACCTACGAGCAGTACTTC. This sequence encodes CASSPGGSSSGRTYEQYF.

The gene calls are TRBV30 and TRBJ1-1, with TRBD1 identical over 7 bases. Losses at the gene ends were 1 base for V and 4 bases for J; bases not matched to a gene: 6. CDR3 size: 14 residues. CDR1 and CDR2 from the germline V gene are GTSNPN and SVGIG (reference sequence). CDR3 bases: TGTGCCTGGAGTGACCTGAGGGGGCTCACTGAAGCTTTCTTT. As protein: CAWSDLRGLTEAFF.

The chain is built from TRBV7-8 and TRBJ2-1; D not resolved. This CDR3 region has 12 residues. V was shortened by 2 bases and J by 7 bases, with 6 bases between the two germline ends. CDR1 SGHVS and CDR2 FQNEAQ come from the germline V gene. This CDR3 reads CASSLWQNEQFF. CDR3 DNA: TGTGCCAGCAGCTTATGGCAGAATGAGCAGTTCTTC.

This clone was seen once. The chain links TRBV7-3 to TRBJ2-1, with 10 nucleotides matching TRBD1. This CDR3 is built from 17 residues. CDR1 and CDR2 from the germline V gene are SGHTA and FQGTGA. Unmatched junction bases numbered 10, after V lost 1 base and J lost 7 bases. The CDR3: CASSLIGTGVPANEQFF. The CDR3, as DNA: TGTGCCAGCAGCTTAATCGGGACAGGGGTGCCTGCGAATGAGCAGTTCTTC.

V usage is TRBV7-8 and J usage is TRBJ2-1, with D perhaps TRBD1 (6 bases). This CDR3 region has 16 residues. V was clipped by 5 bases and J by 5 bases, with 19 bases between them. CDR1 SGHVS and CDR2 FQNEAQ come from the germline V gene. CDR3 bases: TGTGCCAGCAGCCCAAGGACAGTCCCTCCCAACAATGAGCAGTTCTTC. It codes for CASSPRTVPPNNEQFF. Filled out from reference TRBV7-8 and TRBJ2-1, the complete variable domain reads GAGVSQSPRYKVAKRGQDVALRCDPISGHVSLFWYQQALGQGPEFLTYFQNEAQLDKSGLPSDRFFAERPEGSVSTLKIQRTQQEDSAVYLCASSPRTVPPNNEQFFGPGTRLTVL.